Listed below are T cell receptor beta chains from one sample, sequenced in a study of Ad26.COV2.S vaccination and SARS-CoV-2 variants. Assay used: immunoSEQ multiplex PCR; TCRdb lists only in-frame clones, some missing. The sample consists of roughly 180,000 clones, 87% of them appearing once. The material was peripheral blood, obtained after recovery from COVID-19. Receptors originate from a human donor who had recovered from COVID-19. CDR3s include the opening cysteine and the closing phenylalanine or tryptophan. The D gene is left open where the match is weak. Clone size, where shown, is once, few, many, or a class for clones that have expanded.

>NA|TRBD2|TRBV5-1|TRBJ2-1
TGCGCCAGCAGCTCAGGGGGGACTAGCGGGGTCTACAATGAGCAGTTCTTC
CASSSGGTSGVYNEQFF
>NA|TRBD1|TRBV5-6|TRBJ1-4
TGTGCCAGCAGCTTGCTCGGGACAGGGGGAGAAAAACTGTTTTTT
CASSLLGTGGEKLFF
>few|NA|TRBV30|TRBJ2-5
TGTGCCTGGACGGGCGGATTTGGGGAGACCCAGTACTTC
CAWTGGFGETQYF
>NA|NA|TRBV4-2|TRBJ1-5
TGTGCCAGCAGCCAAGAATGGGGTGGCAATCAGCCCCAGCATTTT
CASSQEWGGNQPQHF
>NA|TRBD2|TRBV7-3|TRBJ2-7
TGTGCCAGCAGCCTCACTGGGACTAGCGCATCCTACGAGCAGTACTTC
CASSLTGTSASYEQYF
>NA|NA|TRBV4-1|TRBJ2-7
TGCGCCAGCAGCCAAGAGGTAGCGGCCGACAAATACTCCTACGAGCAGTACTTC
CASSQEVAADKYSYEQYF
>NA|NA|TRBV28|TRBJ1-6
TGTGCCAGCAGGAAACCGAAAGGCGTAAGGGCATCTAATTCACCCCTCCACTTT
CASRKPKGVRASNSPLHF
>NA|NA|TRBV6-1|TRBJ1-1
TGTGCCAGCAGGGGGCTATTGAACACTGAAGCTTTCTTT
CASRGLLNTEAFF
>NA|NA|TRBV5-1|TRBJ2-7
TGCGCCAGCAGCTCCTCAGGGAACGAGCAGTACTTC
CASSSSGNEQYF
>NA|NA|TRBV29-1|TRBJ2-4
TGCAGCGTTCCGGGGGTCGCCAAAAACATTCAGTACTTC
CSVPGVAKNIQYF
>once|TRBD1|TRBV5-4|TRBJ2-5
TGTGCCAGCAGCCGCGACAGGGTGGTCACAGAGACCCAGTACTTC
CASSRDRVVTETQYF
>NA|NA|TRBV3-1/TRBV3-2|TRBJ2-2
TGTGCCAGCAGCCCTTTAGCGGGGGAGCTGTTTTTT
CASSPLAGELFF
>NA|NA|TRBV7-3|TRBJ2-2
TGTGCCAGCAGCTTGGGCAGCACCGGGGAGCTGTTTTTT
CASSLGSTGELFF
>NA|NA|TRBV13|TRBJ2-5
TGTGCCAGCAGCTTAGACACCCAGTACTTC
CASSLDTQYF
>NA|NA|TRBV3-1/TRBV3-2|TRBJ2-7
TGTGCCAGCAGCCCGGGACTTACCTCCTACGAGCAGTACTTC
CASSPGLTSYEQYF